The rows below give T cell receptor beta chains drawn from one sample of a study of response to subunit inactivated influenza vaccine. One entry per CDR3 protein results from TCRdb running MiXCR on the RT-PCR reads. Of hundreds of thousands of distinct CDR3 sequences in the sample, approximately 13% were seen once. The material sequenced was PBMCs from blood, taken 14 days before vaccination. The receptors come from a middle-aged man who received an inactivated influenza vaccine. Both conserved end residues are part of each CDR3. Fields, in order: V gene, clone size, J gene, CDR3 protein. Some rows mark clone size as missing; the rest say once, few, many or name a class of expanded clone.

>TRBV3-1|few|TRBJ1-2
CASSQSTRDYTF
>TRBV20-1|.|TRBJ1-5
CSTKDGSNQPQHF
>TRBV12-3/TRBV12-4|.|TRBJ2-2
CASSYDRGHKTGELFF
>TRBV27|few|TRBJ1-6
CASSLSQGAASPLHF
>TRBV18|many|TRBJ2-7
CASSRDSLYEQYF
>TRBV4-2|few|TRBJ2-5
CASSLAWSGAVRETQYF
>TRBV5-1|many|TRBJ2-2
CASSLTSGNTGELFF
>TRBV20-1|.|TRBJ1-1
CSAGRTGENTEAFF
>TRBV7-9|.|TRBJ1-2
CASSSSDTPKNYGYTF
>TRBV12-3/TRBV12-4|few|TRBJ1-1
CASNLVGQPRTEAFF
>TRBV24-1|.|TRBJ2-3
CATRTSGSTDTQYF
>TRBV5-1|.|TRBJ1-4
CASSTDALGKKLFF
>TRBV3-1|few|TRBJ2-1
CASSQVRTGGEQFF
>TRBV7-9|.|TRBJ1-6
CASSPMGDNSPLHF
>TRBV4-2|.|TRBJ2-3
CASSPPGEGFSDTQYF
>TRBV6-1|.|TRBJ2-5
CASSGGRKETQYF
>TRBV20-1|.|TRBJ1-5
CSAREEGIKPQHF
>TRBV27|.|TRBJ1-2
CASSPHTGQGSYGYTF
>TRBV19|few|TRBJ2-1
CASSMLGRPNNEQFF
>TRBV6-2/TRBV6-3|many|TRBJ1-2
CASSPTVEGQLSNYGYTF
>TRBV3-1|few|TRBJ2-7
CASSQDGASGGEQYF
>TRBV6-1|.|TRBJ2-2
CASSELGQSTGELFF
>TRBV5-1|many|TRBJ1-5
CASSPGGDWDGNQPQHF